This T cell receptor beta chain was sequenced in a study of response to subunit inactivated influenza vaccine. In TCRdb, the RT-PCR reads were re-called with MiXCR into one record per CDR3 protein. The sample consists of some 570,000 distinct CDR3 sequences, about 11% of them appearing once. Germline V CDR1 and CDR2: SGHDT, YYEEEE. This CDR3 is built from 14 residues. The germline V and J ends were trimmed by 2 bases and 7 bases, with 16 bases remaining between them. The same data also went into a second study, on T cells expressing NK-cell markers. Per that paper: TCR beta cDNA was generated via 5'RACE template switching incorporating UMIs. The study drew TCR beta repertoires from sorted CD3+CD56+NKG2C+, CD3+CD56+NKG2C- and CD3+CD56-NKG2C+ T cells. Sorting was restricted to alpha-beta TCR T cells by an anti-gamma-delta TCR antibody in several experiments. For a handful of donors, the dominant NKG2C+ clonotypes made up about 1.0-7.5% of their CD8+ T cells. In a handful of donors, dominant clonotypes made up about 28.3-60.1% of CD3+CD56-NKG2C+ cells.

The source is a man between 50 and 59 years old who received an inactivated influenza vaccine. The J gene is TRBJ2-7, the V gene TRBV5-6; D may correspond to TRBD1 or TRBD2 (5 bases each). Source: PBMCs from blood, taken on the day of vaccination. The CDR3 sequence: CASSFRDGLKEQYF. DNA for the CDR3: TGTGCCAGCAGCTTTAGGGACGGCCTTAAAGAGCAGTACTTC.